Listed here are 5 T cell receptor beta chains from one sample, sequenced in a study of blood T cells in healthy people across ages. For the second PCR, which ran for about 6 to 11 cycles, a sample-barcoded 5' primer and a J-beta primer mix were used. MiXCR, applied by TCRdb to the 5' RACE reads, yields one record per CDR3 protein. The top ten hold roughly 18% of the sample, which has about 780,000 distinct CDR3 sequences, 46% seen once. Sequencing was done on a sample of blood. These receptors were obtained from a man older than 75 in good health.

Written as DNA, the CDR3 is TGCAGCGTTTGGGGAGGGGAGGATGAAAAACTGTTTTTT. Its protein is CSVWGGEDEKLFF. This sequence joins TRBV29-1 and TRBJ1-4, with D possibly TRBD1 on 5 matching bases. The CDR3 has 13 residues. Germline V gene data show CDR1 as SQVTM and CDR2 as ANQGSEA. Trimming removed 5 bases at V and 6 bases at J, with 13 bases between.

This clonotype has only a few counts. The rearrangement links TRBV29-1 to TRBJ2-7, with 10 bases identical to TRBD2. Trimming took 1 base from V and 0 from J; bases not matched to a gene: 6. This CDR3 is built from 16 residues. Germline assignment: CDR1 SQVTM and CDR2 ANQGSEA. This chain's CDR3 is CSVEGLAGADSYEQYF. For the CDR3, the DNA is TGCAGCGTTGAAGGCCTAGCGGGAGCTGACTCCTACGAGCAGTACTTC.

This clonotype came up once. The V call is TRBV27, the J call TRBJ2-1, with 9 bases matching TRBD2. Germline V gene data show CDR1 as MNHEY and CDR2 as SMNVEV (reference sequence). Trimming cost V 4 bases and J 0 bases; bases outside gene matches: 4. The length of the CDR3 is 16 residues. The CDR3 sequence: CASSYGSGSSYNEQFF. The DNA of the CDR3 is TGTGCCAGCAGTTATGGTAGCGGGAGCTCCTACAATGAGCAGTTCTTC.

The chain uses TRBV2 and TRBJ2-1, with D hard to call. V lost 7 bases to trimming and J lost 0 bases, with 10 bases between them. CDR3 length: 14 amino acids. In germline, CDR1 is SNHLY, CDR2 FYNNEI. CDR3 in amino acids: CASIEIYSYNEQFF. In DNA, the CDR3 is TGTGCCAGCATTGAGATATACTCCTACAATGAGCAGTTCTTC.

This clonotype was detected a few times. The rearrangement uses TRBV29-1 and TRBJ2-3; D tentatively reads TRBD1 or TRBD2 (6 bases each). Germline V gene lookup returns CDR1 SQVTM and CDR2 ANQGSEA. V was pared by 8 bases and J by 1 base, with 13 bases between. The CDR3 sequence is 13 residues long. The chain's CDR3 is CSSGGLGTDTQYF. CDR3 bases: TGCAGCTCCGGGGGCTTGGGCACAGATACGCAGTATTTT.